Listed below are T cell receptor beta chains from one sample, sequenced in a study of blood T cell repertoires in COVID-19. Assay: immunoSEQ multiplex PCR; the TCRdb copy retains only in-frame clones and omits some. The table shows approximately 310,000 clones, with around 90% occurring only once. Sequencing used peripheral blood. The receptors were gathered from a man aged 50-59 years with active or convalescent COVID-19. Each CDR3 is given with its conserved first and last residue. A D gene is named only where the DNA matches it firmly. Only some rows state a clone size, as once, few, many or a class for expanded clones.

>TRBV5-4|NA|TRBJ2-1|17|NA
TGTGCCAGCAGCCCTCGACAGATCTTAAGCTCCTACAATGAGCAGTTCTTC
CASSPRQILSSYNEQFF
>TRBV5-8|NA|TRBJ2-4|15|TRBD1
TGTGCCAGCAGCGCCCCGGGACAGGGGCAAAACATTCAGTACTTC
CASSAPGQGQNIQYF
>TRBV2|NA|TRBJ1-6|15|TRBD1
TGTGCCAGCACCCCTCAGCGACAGGGGAATTCACCCCTCCACTTT
CASTPQRQGNSPLHF
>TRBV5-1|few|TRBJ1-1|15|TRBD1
TGCGCCAGCAGCTTCCTAGGACAGGGGTTCACTGAAGCTTTCTTT
CASSFLGQGFTEAFF
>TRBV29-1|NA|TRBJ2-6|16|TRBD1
TGCAGCGTTGAAACAGGGGGCGACTCTGGGGCCAACGTCCTGACTTTC
CSVETGGDSGANVLTF
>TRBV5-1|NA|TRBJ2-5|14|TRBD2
TGCGCCAGCAGCTTCGAGCTAGCGGAAGAGACCCAGTACTTC
CASSFELAEETQYF
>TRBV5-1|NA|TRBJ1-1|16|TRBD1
TGCGCCAGCAGCTGGGACAGGGGGCGATCGAACACTGAAGCTTTCTTT
CASSWDRGRSNTEAFF
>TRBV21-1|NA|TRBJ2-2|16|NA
TGTGCCAGCACAGGGGCCAGCGGGGTTGGGGGCGGGGAGCTGTTTTTT
CASTGASGVGGGELFF
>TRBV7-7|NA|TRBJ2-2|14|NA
TGTGCCAGCAGCTTAGCACAGGGAACCGGGGAGCTGTTTTTT
CASSLAQGTGELFF
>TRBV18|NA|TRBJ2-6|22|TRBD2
TGTGCCAGCTCAGTAATTCAAGCGGGAGGGCCCTCCTCTAACTCTGGGGCCAACGTCCTGACTTTC
CASSVIQAGGPSSNSGANVLTF
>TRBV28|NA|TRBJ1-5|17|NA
TGTGCCAGCAGTTTGGACCTGGGGGCTTATAGCAATCAGCCCCAGCATTTT
CASSLDLGAYSNQPQHF
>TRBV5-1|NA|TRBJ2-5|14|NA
TGCGCCAGCAGCTTGGTTCCAGACCAAGAGACCCAGTACTTC
CASSLVPDQETQYF
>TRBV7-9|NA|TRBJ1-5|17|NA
TGTGCCAGCAGCTTAGGGACAGAGGGCCTGGGCAATCAGCCCCAGCATTTT
CASSLGTEGLGNQPQHF
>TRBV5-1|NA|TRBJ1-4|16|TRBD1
TGCGCCAGCAGCTTGGGGACGACAGGGATAAATGAAAAACTGTTTTTT
CASSLGTTGINEKLFF
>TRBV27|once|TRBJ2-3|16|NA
TGTGCCAGCAGTTTGCAGGGATCGGAATTCACAGATACGCAGTATTTT
CASSLQGSEFTDTQYF
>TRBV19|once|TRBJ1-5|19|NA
TGTGCCAGTAGTATAGAGAAAGGGAGGGGACCACAAGCATTCCGGCCCCAGCATTTT
CASSIEKGRGPQAFRPQHF
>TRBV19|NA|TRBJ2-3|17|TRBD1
TGTGCCAGTAGTTCCAGAAGGATAACAGGGGACCCAGATACGCAGTATTTT
CASSSRRITGDPDTQYF
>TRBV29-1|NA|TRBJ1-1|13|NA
TGCAGCGTTGCCGGAGGGAACGGTCATGAAGCTTTCTTT
CSVAGGNGHEAFF
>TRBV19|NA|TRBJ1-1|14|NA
TGTGCCAGTAGTATAGGGATGACAAACACTGAAGCTTTCTTT
CASSIGMTNTEAFF
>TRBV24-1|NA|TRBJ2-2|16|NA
TGTGCCACCAGTACATCGAGGGCGCCGAACACCGGGGAGCTGTTTTTT
CATSTSRAPNTGELFF
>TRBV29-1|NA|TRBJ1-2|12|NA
TGCAGCGTCGAGACAATAGTCTATGGCTACACCTTC
CSVETIVYGYTF
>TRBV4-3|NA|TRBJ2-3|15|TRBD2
TGCGCCAGCAGCCAAGCCGGACTAGCGGGGAATACGCAGTATTTT
CASSQAGLAGNTQYF
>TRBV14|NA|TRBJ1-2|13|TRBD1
TGTGCCAGCAGCTTCGACAGGGGGTATGGCTACACCTTC
CASSFDRGYGYTF
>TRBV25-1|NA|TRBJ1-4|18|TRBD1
TGTGCCAGCAGTGGACTGACCGGGACAGGGAAGAGGAGTGAAAAACTGTTTTTT
CASSGLTGTGKRSEKLFF
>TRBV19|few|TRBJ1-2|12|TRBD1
TGTGCCAGTAGTTCGACAGGGTACGGCTACACCTTC
CASSSTGYGYTF
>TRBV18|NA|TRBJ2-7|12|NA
TGTGCCAGCTCATTACAGGAGCATGAGCAGTACTTC
CASSLQEHEQYF
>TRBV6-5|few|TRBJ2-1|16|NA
TGTGCCAGCAGTTACTCGGGGGGGGCGAATTACAATGAGCAGTTCTTC
CASSYSGGANYNEQFF
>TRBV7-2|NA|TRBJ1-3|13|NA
TGTGCCAGCAGCTCCCGTGGAGCTGAAACCATATATTTT
CASSSRGAETIYF
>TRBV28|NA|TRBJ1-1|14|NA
TGTGCCAGCAGTTTTACCAGGGAGAACACTGAAGCTTTCTTT
CASSFTRENTEAFF
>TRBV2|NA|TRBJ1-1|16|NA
TGTGCCAGCAGTGATATACTTCAGGGGACGAACACTGAAGCTTTCTTT
CASSDILQGTNTEAFF
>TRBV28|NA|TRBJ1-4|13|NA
TGTGCCAGCCTCCAGGGTTATAATGAAAAACTGTTTTTT
CASLQGYNEKLFF
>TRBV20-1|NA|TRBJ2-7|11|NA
TGCAGTGCTAGTCTAGGGGACGAGCAGTACTTC
CSASLGDEQYF
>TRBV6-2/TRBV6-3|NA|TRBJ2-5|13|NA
TGTGCCAGCAGTTACTATCGCGCCGGGGACCAGTACTTC
CASSYYRAGDQYF
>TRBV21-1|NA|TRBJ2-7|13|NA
TGTGCCTTGCACTGGACAGGGGGCTACGAGCAGTACTTC
CALHWTGGYEQYF
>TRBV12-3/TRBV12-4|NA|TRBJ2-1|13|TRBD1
TGTGCCAGCAGTTTGGCACATACAGGGGGATGTATCTTC
CASSLAHTGGCIF
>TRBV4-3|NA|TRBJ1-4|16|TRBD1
TGCGCCAGCAGCCAAGATCTCGGACAGGGTGGGGAAAAACTGTTTTTT
CASSQDLGQGGEKLFF
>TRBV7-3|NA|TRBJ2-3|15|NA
TGTGCCAGCAGCTTATCTAGCACGAGCACAGATACGCAGTATTTT
CASSLSSTSTDTQYF
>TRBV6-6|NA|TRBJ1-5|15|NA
TGTGCCAGCAGTCACCGGGTGAGGGCGGCTCAGCCCCAGCATTTT
CASSHRVRAAQPQHF
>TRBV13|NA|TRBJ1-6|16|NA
TGTGCCAGCAGCTTAGCGGGGGGGCGACTTGGCCCACCCCTCCACTTT
CASSLAGGRLGPPLHF
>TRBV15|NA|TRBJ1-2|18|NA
TGTGCCACCAGCAGAGATCTTGATTATATGAACAGGGACTATGGCTACACCTTC
CATSRDLDYMNRDYGYTF
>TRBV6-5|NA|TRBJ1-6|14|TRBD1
TGTGCCAGCAGTTTGGACAGGGGTGGTTCACCCCTCCACTTT
CASSLDRGGSPLHF
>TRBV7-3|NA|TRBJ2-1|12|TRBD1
TGTGCCAGCGGACAGGGTTTCAATGAGCAGTTCTTC
CASGQGFNEQFF